The next 21 T cell receptor beta chains were all read from a single sample in a study of T-cell reconstitution after alpha-beta-depleted transplantation in children. Preparation of the TCRbeta library involved a method that used unique molecular identifiers. Each CDR3 protein gets one entry after TCRdb re-called the PCR reads with MiXCR. The sample has fewer than 750,000 distinct CDR3 sequences, under 25% seen once. Here the sequenced sample was PBMCs, mostly from graft donor cells, taken 360 days after TCRalphabeta/CD19-depleted stem cell transplant. The receptors were gathered from a boy in the first two years of life who had a stem cell transplant for acute myeloid leukemia, so the T cells may come from the graft donor.

The table lists this clonotype with a few counts. The chain links TRBV23-1 to TRBJ1-5; D gene uncertain. TRBV23-1 is flagged as an ORF with uncertain function. The CDR3 spans 18 residues. The V end was cut by 3 bases, the J end by 0 bases, with 18 bases between. Here the CDR3 reads CASSHVEFGPDSNQPQHF. The CDR3 DNA is TGCGCCAGCAGTCACGTCGAATTCGGGCCGGATAGCAATCAGCCCCAGCATTTT.

J is TRBJ2-7 and V is TRBV28, with 7 bases that match TRBD1. Germline CDR1 is MDHEN and CDR2 is SYDVKM. This CDR3 has 13 amino acids. J gave up 4 bases and V 6 bases, and 6 bases lay outside the gene matches. Written as DNA, the CDR3 is TGTGCCAGCAGCCGACAGGGTCATTACGAGCAGTACGTC. It translates to CASSRQGHYEQYV.

This CDR3 is CASRTGVQETQYF. The CDR3 DNA reads as TGTGCCAGCCGGACGGGGGTCCAAGAGACCCAGTACTTC. V and J are TRBV7-2 and TRBJ2-5, with a tentative D call TRBD2 (6 bases). The CDR3 sequence is 13 residues long. Germline V gene sequence: CDR1 SGHTA, CDR2 FQGNSA. V lost 8 bases, J lost 1 base, and 11 bases lay in between. The whole variable domain, remainder taken from reference TRBV7-2 and TRBJ2-5, is GAGVSQSPSNKVTEKGKDVELRCDPISGHTALYWYRQSLGQGLEFLIYFQGNSAPDKSGLPSDRFSAERTGGSVSTLTIQRTQQEDSAVYLCASRTGVQETQYFGPGTRLLVL.

This clonotype came up a few times. The chain combines TRBV20-1 with TRBJ1-2; 7 nucleotides agree with TRBD1. Losses at the gene ends were 1 base for V and 5 bases for J; bases not matched to a gene: 16. Looked up from germline, CDR1 is DFQATT and CDR2 is SNEGSKA (reference sequence). CDR3 length equals 17 residues. The CDR3 is CSARARDSPGRGYGYTF. DNA of the CDR3: TGCAGTGCTAGAGCCCGGGACAGCCCAGGGAGAGGTTATGGCTACACCTTC.

This clonotype was seen a handful of times. V usage is TRBV6-5 and J usage is TRBJ1-3, with no clear D. The germline gives CDR1 MNHEY, CDR2 SVGAGI. The CDR3 extends over 14 amino acids. Trimming removed 6 bases from V and 4 bases from J, with 13 bases in between. The CDR3 region is CASSHGLRGNTIYF. In nucleotides, the CDR3 is TGTGCCAGCAGCCACGGGTTGAGGGGAAACACCATATATTTT.

There are a few counts of this clonotype. The rearrangement links TRBV29-1 to TRBJ2-5, with D perhaps being TRBD1 or TRBD2 (6 bases each). Germline values: CDR1 SQVTM, CDR2 ANQGSEA. V lost 2 bases and J lost 4, with 14 bases in between. This CDR3 has 14 residues. CDR3 amino acids: CSVESLRGAETQYF. The CDR3 nucleotides read TGCAGCGTTGAATCACTGAGGGGGGCAGAGACCCAGTACTTC.

This clonotype has only a few counts. This chain links TRBV11-2 with TRBJ2-3; TRBD1 might be the D (5 bases). V shed 4 bases and J shed 1 base, with 12 bases lying between them. Germline loops: CDR1 SGHAT, CDR2 FQNNGV. The CDR3 has 15 residues. CDR3 loop: CASSYRLGRTDTQYF. CDR3 DNA sequence: TGTGCCAGCAGCTACCGCCTGGGGCGCACAGATACGCAGTATTTT.

This rearrangement joins TRBV20-1 to TRBJ1-5; no definite D call. CDR1 and CDR2 from the germline V gene are DFQATT and SNEGSKA (reference sequence). The V end was cut by 7 bases, the J end by 1 base, with 14 bases between. The CDR3 has 14 amino acids. The CDR3 DNA reads as TGCAGTGTCCGGACTCGAGGAAGCAATCAGCCCCAGCATTTT. As protein: CSVRTRGSNQPQHF.

The V and J genes are TRBV7-8 and TRBJ2-2; D gene unclear. CDR1 is SGHVS, CDR2 FQNEAQ, per germline. There are 16 residues in the CDR3. V lost 4 bases to trimming and J lost 8 bases, with 20 bases between them. The CDR3 DNA reads TGTGCCAGCAGCTCCAACCTCCAAAAAGTGTCGGGGGAGCTGTTTTTT. Protein product: CASSSNLQKVSGELFF. The full variable domain, in which reference TRBV7-8 and TRBJ2-2 provide the parts outside the CDR3, is GAGVSQSPRYKVAKRGQDVALRCDPISGHVSLFWYQQALGQGPEFLTYFQNEAQLDKSGLPSDRFFAERPEGSVSTLKIQRTQQEDSAVYLCASSSNLQKVSGELFFGEGSRLTVL.

CDR3 amino acids: CASSQGGVGYTF. The CDR3 bases are TGTGCCAGCAGCCAGGGGGGCGTCGGCTACACCTTC. V gene TRBV6-5 combines with J gene TRBJ1-2; 7 bases are shared with TRBD1. CDR1 MNHEY and CDR2 SVGAGI come from the germline V gene. The V gene end was trimmed by 6 bases and the J gene end by 8 bases; junction bases not matched to a gene: 6. The CDR3 runs 12 residues.

The chain has TRBV6-5 and TRBJ1-6, with D possibly being TRBD1 (5 bases). V was clipped by 2 bases and J by 14 bases, with 16 bases between them. The CDR3 spans 14 residues. Germline CDR1 and CDR2: MNHEY and SVGAGI. CDR3: CASSYVGELGALHF. The CDR3 bases are TGTGCCAGCAGTTACGTGGGGGAGTTAGGGGCCCTCCACTTT.

The chain combines TRBV12-5 with TRBJ1-1, with D hard to call. The CDR3 sequence is 12 residues long. V was trimmed by 7 bases and J by 2 bases, leaving 8 bases between them. Germline V gene sequence: CDR1 LGHNT, CDR2 FRNRAP. In DNA form, the CDR3 reads TGTGCTAGTGTGGCCAGCAACACTGAAGCTTTCTTT. As protein: CASVASNTEAFF. Full variable domain (missing parts from reference TRBV12-5 and TRBJ1-1): DARVTQTPRHKVTEMGQEVTMRCQPILGHNTVFWYRQTMMQGLELLAYFRNRAPLDDSGMPKDRFSAEMPDATLATLKIQPSEPRDSAVYFCASVASNTEAFFGQGTRLTVV.

This clonotype was detected only a few times. The DNA of the CDR3 is TGCAGTGCTAGCGGGGGTTACTATGGCTACACCTTC. Its translation is CSASGGYYGYTF. This chain joins TRBV20-1 and TRBJ1-2; TRBD1 is a possible D gene (5 bases). The CDR3 is 12 amino acids. The V gene lost 3 bases and the J gene lost 3 bases, with 8 bases spanning the gap. From germline, CDR1 is DFQATT and CDR2 SNEGSKA (reference sequence).

This clonotype was counted only a few times. The rearrangement links TRBV20-1 to TRBJ2-5; 8 bases are a match to TRBD2. After removal of 4 bases from V and 4 bases from J, the junction contained 11 bases not matched to a gene. The CDR3 sequence is 15 residues long. Germline values: CDR1 DFQATT, CDR2 SNEGSKA (reference sequence). The CDR3 DNA reads as TGCAGTGCTACCCCCGGGACTAGTATAGGAGAGACCCAGTACTTC. It codes for CSATPGTSIGETQYF.

This clonotype was detected many times. This CDR3 reads CSASSNSNQPQHF. The DNA for the CDR3 is TGCAGTGCTAGTTCCAATAGCAATCAGCCCCAGCATTTT. The genes are TRBV20-1 and TRBJ1-5; D is unclear. V was cut by 3 bases and J by 0 bases, with 6 bases left in between. CDR1 and CDR2 from the germline V gene are DFQATT and SNEGSKA (reference sequence). CDR3 length equals 13 residues.

This clonotype was found many times. The genes are TRBV6-5 and TRBJ2-2; no clear D gene. The V gene lost 5 bases and the J gene lost 7 bases, with 5 bases spanning the gap. This CDR3 spans 11 amino acids. From germline, CDR1 is MNHEY and CDR2 SVGAGI. The CDR3 nucleotides read TGTGCCAGCAGTGGGGTCGGGGAGCTGTTTTTT. Protein sequence: CASSGVGELFF.

The chain couples TRBV20-1 to TRBJ2-1; TRBD2 matches 10 bases. This CDR3 comprises 15 residues. Germline V gene data show CDR1 as DFQATT and CDR2 as SNEGSKA (reference sequence). V shed 0 bases and J 10 bases; nucleotides not matched to a gene: 9. The CDR3: CSARDVLAGGEEQFF. CDR3 sequence (DNA): TGCAGTGCTAGAGATGTCTTAGCGGGGGGTGAGGAGCAGTTCTTC.

In its sample, this clonotype was seen once. This chain links TRBV20-1 with TRBJ2-2; D unclear. Germline CDR1 and CDR2: DFQATT and SNEGSKA (reference sequence). This CDR3 has 12 residues. Trimming left V 3 bases short and J 4 bases short, with 6 bases between. The CDR3 here is CSASKTTGELFF. CDR3 in DNA: TGCAGTGCTAGTAAAACCACCGGGGAGCTGTTTTTT.

This clonotype was seen many times. The chain recombines TRBV10-3 with TRBJ2-3; D is undetermined. CDR3 length: 14 residues. Germline CDR1 ENHRY, CDR2 SYGVKD. The ends were cut back, 2 bases at V and 6 bases at J, with 12 bases in the middle. The CDR3 loop reads CAISESTRADTQYF. The CDR3 coding sequence is TGTGCCATCAGTGAGAGTACGAGAGCCGATACGCAGTATTTT.

The sample holds many counts of this clonotype. The chain combines TRBV15 with TRBJ2-4; D uncertain. The CDR3 loop spans 15 amino acids. Germline V CDR1 and CDR2: LNHNV, YYDKDF (reference sequence). The germline V and J ends were trimmed by 0 bases and 8 bases, with 14 bases remaining between them. The DNA for the CDR3 is TGTGCCACCAGCAGAGATATTGGGCTTGGGGACATTCAGTACTTC. Its translation is CATSRDIGLGDIQYF.

This clonotype was counted ten times or more. CDR3 sequence (DNA): TGCAGTGCGGGTGGGCCTAACTATGGCTACACCTTC. Its protein is CSAGGPNYGYTF. The chain recombines TRBV20-1 with TRBJ1-2; D unclear. This CDR3 comprises 12 residues. Germline loops: CDR1 DFQATT, CDR2 SNEGSKA (reference sequence). V lost 6 bases, J lost 0 bases, and 8 bases lay in between.